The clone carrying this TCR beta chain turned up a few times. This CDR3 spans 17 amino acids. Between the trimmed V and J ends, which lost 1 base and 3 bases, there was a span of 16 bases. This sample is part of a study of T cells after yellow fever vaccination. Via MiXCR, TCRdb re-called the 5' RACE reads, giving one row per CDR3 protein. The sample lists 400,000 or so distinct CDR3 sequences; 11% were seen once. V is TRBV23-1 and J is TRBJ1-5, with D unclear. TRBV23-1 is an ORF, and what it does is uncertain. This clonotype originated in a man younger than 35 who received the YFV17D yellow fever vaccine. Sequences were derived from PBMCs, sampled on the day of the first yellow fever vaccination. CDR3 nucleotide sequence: TGCGCCAGCAGTCAATTGAGGGCAGGTCGTTTCAATCAGCCCCAGCATTTT. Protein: CASSQLRAGRFNQPQHF.